These 5 T cell receptor beta chains were sequenced from one sample in a study of T cells after yellow fever vaccination. MiXCR, applied by TCRdb to the 5' RACE reads, yields one record per CDR3 protein. In the table there are about 320,000 distinct CDR3 sequences, around 4.4% of which are singletons. The starting material was PBMCs, obtained 15 days after the yellow fever booster vaccination. Every receptor here comes from a man aged 18 to 35 who received the YFV17D yellow fever vaccine.

The rearrangement uses TRBV19 and TRBJ2-1, with D maybe TRBD2 (5 bases). Trimming pared 7 bases from V and 7 bases from J, leaving 17 bases between. In germline, CDR1 is LNHDA, CDR2 SQIVND (reference sequence). The CDR3 spans 14 residues. The CDR3 DNA reads as TGTGCCAGTATTAGTGTCGGGAATCGGAATGAGCAGTTCTTC. Translating gives CASISVGNRNEQFF.

There are a few counts of this clonotype. The V call is TRBV20-1, the J call TRBJ2-1; D remains ambiguous. Germline V CDR1 and CDR2: DFQATT, SNEGSKA (reference sequence). The V and J ends lost 1 base and 8 bases respectively, with 15 bases between them. The CDR3 covers 14 residues. The CDR3 loop is CSARGLVGSYEQFF. Written as DNA, the CDR3 is TGCAGTGCTAGAGGGCTAGTAGGTTCCTATGAGCAGTTCTTC.

V is TRBV28 and J is TRBJ2-1, with 7 bases fitting TRBD1. The CDR3 is 13 residues long. Germline-derived CDR1 and CDR2 are MDHEN and SYDVKM. J lost 6 bases, V lost 6 bases, and 5 bases had no gene match. The CDR3 spells CASSDRVSNEQFF. CDR3 nucleotides: TGTGCCAGCAGCGACAGGGTGAGCAATGAGCAGTTCTTC.

This clonotype was seen a few times. The chain joins TRBV4-3 to TRBJ1-5; D gene uncertain. This CDR3 has 15 residues. Germline CDR1 LGHNA, CDR2 YSLEER. V lost 1 base to trimming and J lost 3 bases, with 10 bases between them. The CDR3 sequence is CASSQVGGANQPQHF. CDR3 in DNA: TGCGCCAGCAGCCAAGTGGGAGGAGCCAATCAGCCCCAGCATTTT.

This clonotype was seen a handful of times. This chain connects TRBV3-1 to TRBJ2-5; D not certain. Trimming cost V 7 bases and J 7 bases, with 16 bases left between them. CDR1 and CDR2 (germline): LGHDT, YNNKEL (reference sequence). This CDR3 contains 13 residues. The CDR3: CASTSILGGTQYF. For the CDR3, the DNA is TGTGCCAGCACCTCGATCTTAGGTGGGACCCAGTACTTC.